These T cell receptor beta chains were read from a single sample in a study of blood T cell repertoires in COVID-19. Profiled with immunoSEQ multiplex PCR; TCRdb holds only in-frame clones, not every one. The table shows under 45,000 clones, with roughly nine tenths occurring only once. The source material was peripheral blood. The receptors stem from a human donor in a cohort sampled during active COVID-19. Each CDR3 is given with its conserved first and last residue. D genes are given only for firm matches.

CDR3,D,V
CASSPGGHYGYTF,.,TRBV27
CASSHQGLSTEAFF,.,TRBV23-1
CASSSTSGAYEQYF,TRBD2,TRBV5-1
CASSLGVSTDSTYGYTF,.,TRBV7-2
CASSRTGRTDTQYF,TRBD1,TRBV7-9
CASSLRKGPYGYTF,.,TRBV7-2
CASSPPRSNTEAFF,.,TRBV18
CATSGQGDNYEQYF,TRBD1,TRBV24-1
CASSQALLRSTEAFF,.,TRBV3-1/TRBV3-2
CASGSQGPYEQYF,.,TRBV2
CASSLGTGRLNTEAFF,TRBD1,TRBV13